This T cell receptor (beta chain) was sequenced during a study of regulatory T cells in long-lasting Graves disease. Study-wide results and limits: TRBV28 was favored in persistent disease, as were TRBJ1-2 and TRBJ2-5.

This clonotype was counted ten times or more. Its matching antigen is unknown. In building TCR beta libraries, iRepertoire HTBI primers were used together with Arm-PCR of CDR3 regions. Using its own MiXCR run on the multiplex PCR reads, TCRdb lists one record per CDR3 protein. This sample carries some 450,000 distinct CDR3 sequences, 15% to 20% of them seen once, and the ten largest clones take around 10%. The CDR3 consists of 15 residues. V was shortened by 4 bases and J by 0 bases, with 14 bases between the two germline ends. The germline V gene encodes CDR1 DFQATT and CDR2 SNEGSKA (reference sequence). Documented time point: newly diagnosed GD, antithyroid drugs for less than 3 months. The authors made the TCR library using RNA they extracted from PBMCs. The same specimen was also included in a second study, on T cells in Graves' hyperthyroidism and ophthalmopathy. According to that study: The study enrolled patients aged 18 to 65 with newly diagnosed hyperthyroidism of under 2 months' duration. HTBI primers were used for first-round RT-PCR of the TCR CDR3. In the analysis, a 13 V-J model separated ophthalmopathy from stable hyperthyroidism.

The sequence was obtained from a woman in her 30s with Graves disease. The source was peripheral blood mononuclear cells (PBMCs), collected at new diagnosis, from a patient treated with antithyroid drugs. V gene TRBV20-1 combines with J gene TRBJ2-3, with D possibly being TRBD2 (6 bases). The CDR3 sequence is CSATRDLTSTDTQYF. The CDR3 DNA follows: TGCAGTGCTACACGGGACTTGACTAGCACAGATACGCAGTATTTT.